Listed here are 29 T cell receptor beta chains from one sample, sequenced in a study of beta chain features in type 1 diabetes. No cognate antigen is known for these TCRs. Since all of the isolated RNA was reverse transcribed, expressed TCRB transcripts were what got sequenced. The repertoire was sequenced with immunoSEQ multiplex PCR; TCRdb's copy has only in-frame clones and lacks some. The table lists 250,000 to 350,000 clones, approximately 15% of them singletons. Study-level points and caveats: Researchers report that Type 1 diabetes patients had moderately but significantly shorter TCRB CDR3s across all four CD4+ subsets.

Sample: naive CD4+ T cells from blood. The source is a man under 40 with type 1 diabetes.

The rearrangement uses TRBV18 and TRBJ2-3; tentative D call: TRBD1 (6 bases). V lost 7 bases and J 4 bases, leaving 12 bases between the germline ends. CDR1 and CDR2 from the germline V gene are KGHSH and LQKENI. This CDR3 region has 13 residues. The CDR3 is CASFTGIADTQYF. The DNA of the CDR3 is TGTGCCAGCTTTACAGGGATCGCAGATACGCAGTATTTT.

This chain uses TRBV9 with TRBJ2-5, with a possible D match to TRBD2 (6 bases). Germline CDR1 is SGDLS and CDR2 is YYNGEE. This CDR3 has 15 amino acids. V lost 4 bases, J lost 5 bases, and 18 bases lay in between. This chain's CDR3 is CASSLEREGGETQYF. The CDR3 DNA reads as TGTGCCAGCAGCCTCGAGAGGGAAGGAGGGGAGACCCAGTACTTC.

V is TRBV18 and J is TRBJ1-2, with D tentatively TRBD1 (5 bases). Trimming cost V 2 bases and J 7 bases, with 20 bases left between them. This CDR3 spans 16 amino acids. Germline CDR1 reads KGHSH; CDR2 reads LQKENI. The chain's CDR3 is CASSPILPDNYGGYTF. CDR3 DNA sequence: TGTGCCAGCTCACCAATTCTTCCGGACAACTATGGTGGCTACACCTTC.

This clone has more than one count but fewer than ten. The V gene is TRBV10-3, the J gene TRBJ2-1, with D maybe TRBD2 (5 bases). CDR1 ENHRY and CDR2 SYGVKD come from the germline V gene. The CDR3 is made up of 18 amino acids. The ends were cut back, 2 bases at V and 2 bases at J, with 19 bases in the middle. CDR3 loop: CAISEHDLGGGAYNEQFF. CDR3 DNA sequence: TGTGCCATCAGTGAGCATGATTTAGGAGGAGGCGCCTACAATGAGCAGTTCTTC.

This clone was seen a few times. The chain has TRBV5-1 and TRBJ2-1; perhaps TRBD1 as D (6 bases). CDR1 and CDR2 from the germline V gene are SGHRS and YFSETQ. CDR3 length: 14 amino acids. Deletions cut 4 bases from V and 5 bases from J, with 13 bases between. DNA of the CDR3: TGCGCCAGCAGCGAGGACAGCCTCAACAATGAGCAGTTCTTC. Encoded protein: CASSEDSLNNEQFF.

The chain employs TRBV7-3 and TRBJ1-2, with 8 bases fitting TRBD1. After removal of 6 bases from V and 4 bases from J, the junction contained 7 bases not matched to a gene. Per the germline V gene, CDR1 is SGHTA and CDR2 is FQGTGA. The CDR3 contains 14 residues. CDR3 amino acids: CASSLGQGGYGYTF. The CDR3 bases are TGTGCCAGCAGTCTCGGACAGGGCGGCTATGGCTACACCTTC.

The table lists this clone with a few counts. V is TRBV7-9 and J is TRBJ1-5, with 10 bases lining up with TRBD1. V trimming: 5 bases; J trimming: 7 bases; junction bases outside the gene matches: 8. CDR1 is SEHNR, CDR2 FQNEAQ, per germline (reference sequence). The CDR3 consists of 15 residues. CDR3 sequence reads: CASSQTGGAGQPQHF. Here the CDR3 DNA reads TGTGCCAGCAGCCAGACAGGGGGCGCGGGCCAGCCCCAGCATTTT.

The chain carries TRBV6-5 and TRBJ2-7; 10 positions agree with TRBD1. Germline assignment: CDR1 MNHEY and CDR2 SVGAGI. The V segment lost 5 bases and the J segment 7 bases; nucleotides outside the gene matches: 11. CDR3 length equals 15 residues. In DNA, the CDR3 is TGTGCCAGCAGTCTCCGGGACAGGGGCGCGGAAGAGCAGTACTTC. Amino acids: CASSLRDRGAEEQYF.

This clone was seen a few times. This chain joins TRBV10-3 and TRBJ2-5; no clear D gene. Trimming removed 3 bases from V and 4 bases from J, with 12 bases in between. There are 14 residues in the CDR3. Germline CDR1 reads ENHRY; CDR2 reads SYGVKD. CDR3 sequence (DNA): TGTGCCATCAGTGAATCGGTGCGAGGAGAGACCCAGTACTTC. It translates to CAISESVRGETQYF.

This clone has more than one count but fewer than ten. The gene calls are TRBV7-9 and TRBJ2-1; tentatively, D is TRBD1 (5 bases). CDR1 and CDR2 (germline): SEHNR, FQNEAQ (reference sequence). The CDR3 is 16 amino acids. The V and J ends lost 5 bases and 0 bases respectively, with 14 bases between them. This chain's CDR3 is CASSPPGLASYNEQFF. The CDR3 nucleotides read TGTGCCAGCAGCCCTCCAGGGCTCGCCTCCTACAATGAGCAGTTCTTC.

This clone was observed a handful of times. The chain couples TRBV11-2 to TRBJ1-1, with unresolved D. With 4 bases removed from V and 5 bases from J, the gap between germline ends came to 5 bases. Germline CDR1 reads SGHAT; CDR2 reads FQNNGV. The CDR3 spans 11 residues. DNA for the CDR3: TGTGCCAGCAGCTCTTATACTGAAGCTTTCTTT. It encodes CASSSYTEAFF.

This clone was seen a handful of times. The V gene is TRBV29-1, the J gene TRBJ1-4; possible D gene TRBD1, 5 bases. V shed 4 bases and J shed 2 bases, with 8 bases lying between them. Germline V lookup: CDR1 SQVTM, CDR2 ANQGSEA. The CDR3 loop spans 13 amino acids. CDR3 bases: TGCAGCGTTGCAGGGTACACTAATGAAAAACTGTTTTTT. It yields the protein CSVAGYTNEKLFF.

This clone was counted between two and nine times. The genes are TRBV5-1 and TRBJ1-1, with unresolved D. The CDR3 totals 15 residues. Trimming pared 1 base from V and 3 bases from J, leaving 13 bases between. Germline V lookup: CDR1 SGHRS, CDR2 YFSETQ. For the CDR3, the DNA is TGCGCCAGCAGCTTGACGACCCTCGGAGACACTGAAGCTTTCTTT. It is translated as CASSLTTLGDTEAFF.

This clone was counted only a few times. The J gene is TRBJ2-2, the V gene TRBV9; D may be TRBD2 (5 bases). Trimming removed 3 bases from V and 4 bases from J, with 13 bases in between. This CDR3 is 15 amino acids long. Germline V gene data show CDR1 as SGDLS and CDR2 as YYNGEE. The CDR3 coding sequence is TGTGCCAGCAGCGGGACTCTCCGGGGCACCGGGGAGCTGTTTTTT. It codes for CASSGTLRGTGELFF.

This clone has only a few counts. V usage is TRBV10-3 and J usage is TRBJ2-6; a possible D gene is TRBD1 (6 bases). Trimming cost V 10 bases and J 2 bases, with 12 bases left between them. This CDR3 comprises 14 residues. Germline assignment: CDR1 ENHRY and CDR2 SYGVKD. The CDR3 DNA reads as TGTGCCACGCTACAGGGAACTGGGGCCAACGTCCTGACTTTC. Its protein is CATLQGTGANVLTF.

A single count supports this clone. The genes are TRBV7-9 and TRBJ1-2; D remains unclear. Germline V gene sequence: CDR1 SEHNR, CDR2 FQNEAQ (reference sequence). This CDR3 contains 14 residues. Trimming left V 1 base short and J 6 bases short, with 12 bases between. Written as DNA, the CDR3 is TGTGCCAGCAGCTTAGTCGGCCGGGGTAATGGCTACACCTTC. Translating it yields CASSLVGRGNGYTF.

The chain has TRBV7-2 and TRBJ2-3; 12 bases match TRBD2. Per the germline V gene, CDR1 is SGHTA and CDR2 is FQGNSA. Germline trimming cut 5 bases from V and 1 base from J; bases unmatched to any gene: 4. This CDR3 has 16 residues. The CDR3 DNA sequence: TGTGCCAGCAGCCCTAGCGGGAGGGCGGGCACAGATACGCAGTATTTT. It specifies CASSPSGRAGTDTQYF. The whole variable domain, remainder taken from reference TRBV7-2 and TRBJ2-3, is GAGVSQSPSNKVTEKGKDVELRCDPISGHTALYWYRQSLGQGLEFLIYFQGNSAPDKSGLPSDRFSAERTGGSVSTLTIQRTQQEDSAVYLCASSPSGRAGTDTQYFGPGTRLTVL.

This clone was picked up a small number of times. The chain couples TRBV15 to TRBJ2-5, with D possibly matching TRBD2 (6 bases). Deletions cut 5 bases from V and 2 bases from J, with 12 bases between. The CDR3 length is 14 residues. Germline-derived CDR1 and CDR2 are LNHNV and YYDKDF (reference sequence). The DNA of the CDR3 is TGTGCCACCAGCGAGCCAGGGAGGCAAGAGACCCAGTACTTC. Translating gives CATSEPGRQETQYF.

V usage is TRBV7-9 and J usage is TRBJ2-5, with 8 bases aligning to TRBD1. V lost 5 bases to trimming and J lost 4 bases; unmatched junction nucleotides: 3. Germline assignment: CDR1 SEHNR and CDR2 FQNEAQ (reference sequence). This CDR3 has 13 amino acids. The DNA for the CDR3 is TGTGCCAGCAGCCTAGACAGGGGAGAGACCCAGTACTTC. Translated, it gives CASSLDRGETQYF.

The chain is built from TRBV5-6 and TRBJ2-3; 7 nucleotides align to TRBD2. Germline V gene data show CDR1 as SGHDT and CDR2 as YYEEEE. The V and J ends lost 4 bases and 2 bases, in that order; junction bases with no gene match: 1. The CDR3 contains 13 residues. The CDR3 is CASSGDYTDTQYF. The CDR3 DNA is TGTGCCAGCAGCGGGGACTACACAGATACGCAGTATTTT.

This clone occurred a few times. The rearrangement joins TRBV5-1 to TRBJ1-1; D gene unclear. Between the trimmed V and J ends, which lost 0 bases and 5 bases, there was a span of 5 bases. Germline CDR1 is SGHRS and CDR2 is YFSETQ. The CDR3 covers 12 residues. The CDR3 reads CASSLDETEAFF. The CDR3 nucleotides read TGCGCCAGCAGCTTGGACGAGACTGAAGCTTTCTTT.

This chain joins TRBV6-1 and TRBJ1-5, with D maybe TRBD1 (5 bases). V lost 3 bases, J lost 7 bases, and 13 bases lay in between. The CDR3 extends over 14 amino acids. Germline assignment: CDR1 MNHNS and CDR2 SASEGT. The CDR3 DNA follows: TGTGCCAGCAGTGACAAGGGGCTACGCCAGCCCCAGCATTTT. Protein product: CASSDKGLRQPQHF.

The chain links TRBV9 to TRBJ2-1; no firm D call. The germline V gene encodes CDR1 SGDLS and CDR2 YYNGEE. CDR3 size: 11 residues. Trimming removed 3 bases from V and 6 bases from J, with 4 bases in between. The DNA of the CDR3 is TGTGCCAGCAGCGCCTTCAATGAGCAGTTCTTC. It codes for CASSAFNEQFF.

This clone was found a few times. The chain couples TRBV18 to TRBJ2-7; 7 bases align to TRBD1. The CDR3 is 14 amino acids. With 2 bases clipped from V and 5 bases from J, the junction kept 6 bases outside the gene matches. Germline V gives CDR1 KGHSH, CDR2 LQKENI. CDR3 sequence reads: CASSPVGTVDEQYF. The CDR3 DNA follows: TGTGCCAGCTCACCAGTAGGGACAGTGGACGAGCAGTACTTC. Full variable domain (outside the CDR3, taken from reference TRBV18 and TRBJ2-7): NAGVMQNPRHLVRRRGQEARLRCSPMKGHSHVYWYRQLPEEGLKFMVYLQKENIIDESGMPKERFSAEFPKEGPSILRIQQVVRGDSAAYFCASSPVGTVDEQYFGPGTRLTVT.

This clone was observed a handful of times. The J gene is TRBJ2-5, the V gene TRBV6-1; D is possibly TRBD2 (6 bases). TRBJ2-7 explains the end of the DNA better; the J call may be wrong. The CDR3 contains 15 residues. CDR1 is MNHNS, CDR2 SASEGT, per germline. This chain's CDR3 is CASRSRDGSSYEQYF. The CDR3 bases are TGTGCCAGCAGAAGCCGGGACGGGAGCTCCTACGAGCAGTACTTC.

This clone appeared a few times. The CDR3 sequence: CASSSTSGTPPGELFF. CDR3 in DNA: TGTGCCAGCAGCTCTACTAGCGGGACGCCCCCCGGGGAGCTGTTTTTT. The J gene is TRBJ2-2, the V gene TRBV7-3, with 10 positions matching TRBD2. The CDR3 covers 16 residues. After removal of 4 bases from V and 6 bases from J, the junction contained 8 bases not matched to a gene. From germline, CDR1 is SGHTA and CDR2 FQGTGA.

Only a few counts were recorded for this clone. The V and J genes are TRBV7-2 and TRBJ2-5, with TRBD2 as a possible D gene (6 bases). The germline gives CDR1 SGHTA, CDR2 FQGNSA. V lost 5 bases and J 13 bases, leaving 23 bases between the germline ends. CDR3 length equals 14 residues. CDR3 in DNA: TGTGCCAGCAGCCCCGAGGTGACGGGAGTAGTCGGGTACTTC. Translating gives CASSPEVTGVVGYF.

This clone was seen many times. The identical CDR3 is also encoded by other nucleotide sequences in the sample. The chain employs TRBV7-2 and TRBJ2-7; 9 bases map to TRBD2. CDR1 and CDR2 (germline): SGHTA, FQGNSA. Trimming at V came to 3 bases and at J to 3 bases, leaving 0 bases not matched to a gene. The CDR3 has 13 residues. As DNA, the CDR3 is TGTGCCAGCAGCTTTAGCGGGAGCTACGAGCAGTACTTC. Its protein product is CASSFSGSYEQYF.

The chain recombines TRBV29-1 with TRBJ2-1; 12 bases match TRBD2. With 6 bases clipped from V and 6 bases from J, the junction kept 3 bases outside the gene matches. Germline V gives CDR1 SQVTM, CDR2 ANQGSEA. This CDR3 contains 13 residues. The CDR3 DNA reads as TGCAGCGTAATGACTAGCGGGGGCAATGAGCAGTTCTTC. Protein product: CSVMTSGGNEQFF.